A single sample gave rise to the 27 T cell receptor beta chains below, sequenced in a study of post-analysis software for immune sequencing data. Study-level points and caveats: Controls showed lower frequencies than patients for 5 or 6 TRBV segments, and TRBV5-6, TRBV5-1 and TRBV20-1 were among these.

These TCRs' antigens remain unknown. Carried by the TCR beta cDNA libraries were unique molecular identifiers. TCRdb itself ran the PCR reads through MiXCR, one entry per CDR3 protein. This table holds some 370,000 distinct CDR3 sequences, less than 35% found once. Sequenced input: blood. Receptors originate from a girl aged 10 to 17 with multiple sclerosis.

V gene TRBV29-1 combines with J gene TRBJ2-3; TRBD2 agrees at 10 bases. Trimming cost V 5 bases and J 3 bases; bases outside gene matches: 8. Germline assignment: CDR1 SQVTM and CDR2 ANQGSEA. This CDR3 contains 15 residues. The DNA for the CDR3 is TGCAGCGTTAGACCCCCTAGCGGGGGAACAGATACGCAGTATTTT. It yields the protein CSVRPPSGGTDTQYF.

In its sample, this clonotype was seen a few times. This rearrangement joins TRBV11-2 to TRBJ2-5; 8 nucleotides match TRBD2. The J call is doubtful: the DNA matches TRBJ2-7 better. Germline V gene lookup returns CDR1 SGHAT and CDR2 FQNNGV. The CDR3 extends over 13 amino acids. In nucleotides, the CDR3 is TGTGCCAGCAGGACCGGGGGGGCCCACGAGCAGTACTTC. Translating it yields CASRTGGAHEQYF.

The gene calls are TRBV28 and TRBJ2-1; D might be TRBD1 (7 bases). From germline, CDR1 is MDHEN and CDR2 SYDVKM. This CDR3 spans 16 amino acids. Trimming shortened V by 6 bases and J by 4 bases, and 19 bases separated the two germline ends. Here the CDR3 reads CASRWAEGAGYNEQFF. CDR3 bases: TGTGCCAGCAGATGGGCGGAGGGGGCGGGTTACAATGAGCAGTTCTTC. The complete variable domain, with remaining parts taken from reference TRBV28 and TRBJ2-1, reads DVKVTQSSRYLVKRTGEKVFLECVQDMDHENMFWYRQDPGLGLRLIYFSYDVKMKEKGDIPEGYSVSREKKERFSLILESASTNQTSMYLCASRWAEGAGYNEQFFGPGTRLTVL.

Remarks on this clonotype: The junction does not match germline at one end; this may be a read error. The rearrangement links TRBV6-5 to TRBJ1-5; possible D gene TRBD1, 6 bases. The CDR3 consists of 15 residues. CDR1 and CDR2 (germline): MNHEY, SVGAGI. The CDR3 nucleotides are TGTGTCAGCAGTTACTCGGGGGCAGAGAATCAGCCCCAGCATTTT. This sequence encodes CVSSYSGAENQPQHF.

This clonotype occurred a few times. The gene calls are TRBV27 and TRBJ2-1; 8 nucleotides line up with TRBD1. Germline CDR1 MNHEY, CDR2 SMNVEV (reference sequence). V was clipped by 5 bases and J by 2 bases; unmatched bases: 5. The CDR3 extends over 15 amino acids. CDR3: CASSPQGATYNEQFF. Written as DNA, the CDR3 is TGTGCCAGCAGTCCGCAGGGGGCTACCTACAATGAGCAGTTCTTC.

This rearrangement joins TRBV28 to TRBJ2-3, with TRBD1 matching over 9 bases. After removal of 9 bases from V and 3 bases from J, the junction contained 10 bases not matched to a gene. Germline CDR1 reads MDHEN; CDR2 reads SYDVKM. This CDR3 has 15 residues. For the CDR3, the DNA is TGTGCCAGTTCTACTCCGGGACAGGGTACAGATACGCAGTATTTT. This encodes CASSTPGQGTDTQYF.

The rearrangement links TRBV7-2 to TRBJ2-3; the match to TRBD2 covers 13 bases. With V trimmed by 5 bases and J by 5 bases, 4 bases remained unmatched. This CDR3 is built from 15 residues. Per the germline V gene, CDR1 is SGHTA and CDR2 is FQGNSA. CDR3 region: CASSPRTSGGDTQYF. In nucleotides, the CDR3 is TGTGCCAGCAGCCCGCGGACTAGCGGGGGAGATACGCAGTATTTT.

The chain carries TRBV7-2 and TRBJ2-5; 9 positions agree with TRBD2. This CDR3 contains 18 residues. V dropped 5 bases and J dropped 4; count of bases not matched to a gene: 17. Germline values: CDR1 SGHTA, CDR2 FQGNSA. CDR3 sequence (DNA): TGTGCCAGCAGCCCGGTGGGGCGGGGGGGCAGAAACGGAGAGACCCAGTACTTC. Encoded protein: CASSPVGRGGRNGETQYF.

V gene TRBV7-8 combines with J gene TRBJ2-3; TRBD2 might be the D (6 bases). The CDR3 spans 16 residues. Germline-derived CDR1 and CDR2 are SGHVS and FQNEAQ. Trimming took 5 bases from V and 0 from J, leaving 15 bases between them. The CDR3 DNA is TGTGCCAGCAGCAACCCCAGGGACTCTAGCACAGATACGCAGTATTTT. It specifies CASSNPRDSSTDTQYF.

This clonotype was detected a few times. This chain joins TRBV29-1 and TRBJ2-1, with 8 bases fitting TRBD2. This CDR3 comprises 16 residues. The trim removed 5 bases at V and 0 bases at J, leaving 9 bases unmatched. Germline CDR1 is SQVTM and CDR2 is ANQGSEA. The DNA for the CDR3 is TGCAGCGTTTCCGGCTCGAGCGGGAGCTCCTACAATGAGCAGTTCTTC. Its protein is CSVSGSSGSSYNEQFF.

The rearrangement uses TRBV5-1 and TRBJ2-1; 9 bases are shared with TRBD2. Germline-derived CDR1 and CDR2 are SGHRS and YFSETQ. V lost 0 bases to trimming and J lost 1 base; unmatched junction nucleotides: 2. The CDR3 sequence is 16 residues long. CDR3 residues: CASSLVAGASYNEQFF. Here the CDR3 DNA reads TGCGCCAGCAGCTTGGTAGCGGGGGCTTCCTACAATGAGCAGTTCTTC.

The rearrangement joins TRBV14 to TRBJ2-7, with a possible D match to TRBD1 (5 bases). The CDR3 length is 11 residues. Deletions cut 5 bases from V and 7 bases from J, with 9 bases between. CDR1 SGHDN and CDR2 FVKESK come from the germline V gene. CDR3 sequence (DNA): TGTGCCAGCAGCAAGACAGCGGAGCAGTACTTC. Protein: CASSKTAEQYF.

The chain employs TRBV27 and TRBJ2-1; TRBD1 aligns across 9 bases. The ends lost 8 bases at V and 4 bases at J; junction bases unmatched: 6. The CDR3 contains 14 residues. Germline CDR1 reads MNHEY; CDR2 reads SMNVEV (reference sequence). CDR3 amino acids: CASPTGQGYNEQFF. CDR3 coding DNA: TGTGCCAGCCCGACCGGACAGGGGTACAATGAGCAGTTCTTC.

The V call is TRBV4-2, the J call TRBJ2-5, with D maybe TRBD2 (7 bases). The V gene lost 3 bases and the J gene lost 5 bases, with 16 bases spanning the gap. The CDR3 runs to 15 residues. Looked up from germline, CDR1 is LGHNA and CDR2 is YNFKEQ. Written as DNA, the CDR3 is TGTGCCAGCAGCCAGACAAGGGGGGGCGGGGAGACCCAGTACTTC. It codes for CASSQTRGGGETQYF.

The rearrangement joins TRBV27 to TRBJ2-5, with D possibly TRBD2 on 5 matching bases. Germline assignment: CDR1 MNHEY and CDR2 SMNVEV (reference sequence). CDR3 length: 13 residues. Between the trimmed V and J ends, which lost 6 bases and 9 bases, there was a span of 17 bases. CDR3 sequence (DNA): TGTGCCAGCAGACTTATAACGGGATCGGCCCAGTACTTC. Protein product: CASRLITGSAQYF.

This clonotype was detected only once. The chain joins TRBV7-9 to TRBJ2-7, with 9 positions matching TRBD1. Germline CDR1 reads SEHNR; CDR2 reads FQNEAQ (reference sequence). The CDR3 is 15 amino acids. V shed 5 bases, J shed 3 bases, and the junction held 8 bases outside the gene matches. Here the CDR3 reads CASSKTGDRDYEQYF. Written as DNA, the CDR3 is TGTGCCAGCAGCAAAACTGGGGACAGGGACTACGAGCAGTACTTC.

This rearrangement joins TRBV6-5 to TRBJ2-3, with 7 positions matching TRBD2. Germline CDR1 MNHEY, CDR2 SVGAGI. Trimming cost V 5 bases and J 1 base; bases outside gene matches: 3. CDR3 size: 14 residues. The CDR3 reads CASSPSGGTDTQYF. The CDR3 DNA is TGTGCCAGCAGTCCCAGCGGGGGCACAGATACGCAGTATTTT.

The V call is TRBV7-3, the J call TRBJ2-3; the match to TRBD2 covers 7 bases. CDR1 is SGHTA and CDR2 is FQGTGA in the germline V gene. Trimming cost V 3 bases and J 7 bases; bases outside gene matches: 10. The CDR3 loop spans 15 amino acids. CDR3 bases: TGTGCCAGCAGCTTGCATTCCGGGACTACCAATACGCAGTATTTT. Translated: CASSLHSGTTNTQYF.

This chain joins TRBV13 and TRBJ2-2, with a possible D match to TRBD2 (6 bases). Germline loops: CDR1 PRHDT, CDR2 FYEKMQ (reference sequence). This CDR3 region has 16 residues. V gave up 0 bases and J gave up 1 base, with 9 bases separating them. The CDR3 loop reads CASSLGLARNTGELFF. For the CDR3, the DNA is TGTGCCAGCAGCTTAGGTCTAGCGCGGAACACCGGGGAGCTGTTTTTT.

The chain is built from TRBV7-3 and TRBJ2-5, with a weak D call TRBD1 (5 bases). The CDR3 consists of 17 residues. Germline assignment: CDR1 SGHTA and CDR2 FQGTGA. V was clipped by 1 base and J by 0 bases, with 15 bases between them. CDR3 in amino acids: CASSLSSPGHHQETQYF. The CDR3 bases are TGTGCCAGCAGCTTAAGCTCCCCTGGACACCACCAAGAGACCCAGTACTTC. Looking up the rest from reference TRBV7-3 and TRBJ2-5 gives the full variable domain: GAGVSQTPSNKVTEKGKYVELRCDPISGHTALYWYRQSLGQGPEFLIYFQGTGAADDSGLPNDRFFAVRPEGSVSTLKIQRTERGDSAVYLCASSLSSPGHHQETQYFGPGTRLLVL.

The chain has TRBV7-9 and TRBJ2-5, with TRBD2 identical over 8 bases. Per germline, CDR1 SEHNR and CDR2 FQNEAQ (reference sequence). This CDR3 has 16 residues. J lost 1 base, V lost 1 base, and 5 bases had no gene match. In DNA form, the CDR3 reads TGTGCCAGCAGCTTAGATTTACTAGCGGCCCAAGAGACCCAGTACTTC. This gives the protein CASSLDLLAAQETQYF. The full variable domain, in which reference TRBV7-9 and TRBJ2-5 provide the parts outside the CDR3, is DTGVSQNPRHKITKRGQNVTFRCDPISEHNRLYWYRQTLGQGPEFLTYFQNEAQLEKSRLLSDRFSAERPKGSFSTLEIQRTEQGDSAMYLCASSLDLLAAQETQYFGPGTRLLVL.

V and J are TRBV20-1 and TRBJ2-1; the D is unclear. V was shortened by 6 bases and J by 0 bases, with 9 bases between the two germline ends. This CDR3 region has 13 residues. The V gene's germline CDR1 is DFQATT and CDR2 SNEGSKA (reference sequence). The CDR3 DNA sequence: TGCAGTGCAACCGCTAGCTCCTACAATGAGCAGTTCTTC. It codes for CSATASSYNEQFF.

The genes are TRBV6-2 or TRBV6-3 and TRBJ1-5; D perhaps matches TRBD1 (6 bases). Germline V gives CDR1 MNHEY, CDR2 SVGEGT. The germline V and J ends were trimmed by 4 bases and 2 bases, with 15 bases remaining between them. The CDR3 is 16 amino acids. CDR3 nucleotides: TGTGCCAGCAGTTGGTCCGGGACAAAGGGCAATCAGCCCCAGCATTTT. Its protein is CASSWSGTKGNQPQHF.

The genes are TRBV5-1 and TRBJ2-1, with 9 positions matching TRBD1. With V trimmed by 3 bases and J by 10 bases, 17 bases remained unmatched. The length of the CDR3 is 17 residues. The germline CDR1 and CDR2 sequences are SGHRS and YFSETQ. The DNA for the CDR3 is TGCGCCAGCAGCTCCTTCCCGGACAGGGGAAGAGGAAGGGAGCAGTTCTTC. Its protein is CASSSFPDRGRGREQFF.

This chain links TRBV28 with TRBJ2-2; 7 bases align to TRBD2. Trimming at V came to 3 bases and at J to 0 bases, leaving 4 bases not matched to a gene. Germline loops: CDR1 MDHEN, CDR2 SYDVKM. The CDR3 has 16 residues. The CDR3 loop reads CASSLGLPSNTGELFF. CDR3 sequence (DNA): TGTGCCAGCAGTTTGGGACTACCCTCGAACACCGGGGAGCTGTTTTTT.

The chain couples TRBV10-1 to TRBJ2-3; no firm D call. The germline gives CDR1 WNHNN, CDR2 SYGVQD (reference sequence). Trimming took off 0 bases at V and 2 bases at J, with 12 bases between the two ends. The length of the CDR3 is 16 residues. CDR3 nucleotide sequence: TGCGCCAGCAGTGAGTCGGGCACAACAGCCACAGATACGCAGTATTTT. Amino acids: CASSESGTTATDTQYF.

The V gene is TRBV20-1, the J gene TRBJ2-5; TRBD2 might be the D (5 bases). The CDR3 loop spans 13 amino acids. The germline V and J ends were trimmed by 5 bases and 1 base, with 11 bases remaining between them. Germline-derived CDR1 and CDR2 are DFQATT and SNEGSKA (reference sequence). This chain's CDR3 is CSAASNPQETQYF. CDR3 DNA: TGCAGTGCTGCTAGCAACCCCCAAGAGACCCAGTACTTC.